Sequencing of this T cell receptor beta chain was carried out in a study of siplizumab effects on memory and regulatory T cells. This clone was counted between two and nine times. V lost 4 bases and J lost 0, with 15 bases in between. The CDR3 consists of 16 residues. Germline lookup yields CDR1 SEHNR and CDR2 FQNEAQ (reference sequence). Measured with immunoSEQ multiplex PCR; TCRdb has only the in-frame clones, and not every one. The sample includes 2,500 to 3,500 clones, approximately 58% of them seen just once. This chain joins TRBV7-9 and TRBJ1-1, with D maybe TRBD1 (5 bases). The source of this sequence is a human donor in good health. The sequencing input was TEMRA CD8+ T cells sorted from blood. Specified subset: unstimulated CD8+ CD45RA+ effector memory T cells. The CDR3 bases are TGTGCCAGCAGCTCCAGAGGGGTAGGGCTGAACACTGAAGCTTTCTTT. It specifies CASSSRGVGLNTEAFF.